A single sample is the source of the 18 T cell receptor beta chains below, sequenced in a study of blood T cell repertoires in COVID-19. Libraries were prepared by immunoSEQ multiplex PCR; TCRdb keeps only in-frame clonotypes and omits some of them. Counted here are 190,000 or so clones, about 88% occurring once; the ten biggest clones make up about 2.6%. The specimen was peripheral blood. The receptors come from a man aged 35 to 55 with active or convalescent COVID-19.

J is TRBJ2-1 and V is TRBV5-4; D is ambiguous. Germline V CDR1 and CDR2: SGHNT, YYREEE (reference sequence). This CDR3 is 12 amino acids long. With 2 bases removed from V and 6 bases from J, the gap between germline ends came to 6 bases. The CDR3 DNA reads as TGTGCCAGCAGCTTCGGTCCCAATGAGCAGTTCTTC. Protein sequence: CASSFGPNEQFF.

The chain employs TRBV6-5 and TRBJ1-5; TRBD1 might be the D (5 bases). V gave up 6 bases and J gave up 5 bases, with 11 bases separating them. CDR1 is MNHEY, CDR2 SVGAGI, per germline. The length of the CDR3 is 13 residues. The CDR3 DNA sequence: TGTGCCAGCAGGGACGGGGGGGATCAGCCCCAGCATTTT. Translating gives CASRDGGDQPQHF.

The V gene is TRBV7-8, the J gene TRBJ2-7, with D possibly TRBD1 on 7 matching bases. V dropped 0 bases and J dropped 3 bases, with 12 bases sitting between them. This CDR3 has 15 residues. Germline V gene sequence: CDR1 SGHVS, CDR2 FQNEAQ. CDR3 bases: TGTGCCAGCAGCTTAGCGGGCAGGGGGGACTACGAGCAGTACTTC. It encodes CASSLAGRGDYEQYF.

The V call is TRBV28, the J call TRBJ1-6; TRBD1 matches at 7 bases. J was trimmed by 7 bases and V by 3 bases; bases with no gene match: 3. The CDR3 has 14 amino acids. Germline V CDR1 and CDR2: MDHEN, SYDVKM. The CDR3: CASSLGTVNSPLHF. The CDR3 DNA follows: TGTGCCAGCAGTTTGGGGACAGTAAATTCACCCCTCCACTTT.

The rearrangement links TRBV29-1 to TRBJ1-4; D gene uncertain. CDR3 length equals 13 residues. Germline V gene data show CDR1 as SQVTM and CDR2 as ANQGSEA. The V gene lost 2 bases and the J gene lost 0 bases, with 4 bases spanning the gap. CDR3 sequence reads: CSVEPATNEKLFF. The CDR3 DNA follows: TGCAGCGTTGAACCCGCAACTAATGAAAAACTGTTTTTT.

V is TRBV7-3 and J is TRBJ2-7; 7 nucleotides match TRBD1. Germline loops: CDR1 SGHTA, CDR2 FQGTGA. The CDR3 is 13 residues long. The V segment lost 3 bases and the J segment 5 bases; nucleotides outside the gene matches: 4. The CDR3, as DNA: TGTGCCAGCAGCTTTGGGGACAGCGACGAGCAGTACTTC. Protein sequence: CASSFGDSDEQYF.

CDR3 nucleotides: TGTGCCAGCATCAATGGGGGGGTGTTGGAAGGTTGGACCACTGAAGCTTTCTTT. Protein: CASINGGVLEGWTTEAFF. This chain links TRBV28 with TRBJ1-1; perhaps TRBD1 as D (5 bases). CDR3 length: 18 residues. Germline CDR1 MDHEN, CDR2 SYDVKM. Trimming took 7 bases from V and 4 from J, leaving 28 bases between them.

There are a few counts of this clone. J is TRBJ1-4 and V is TRBV6-1; perhaps TRBD1 as D (5 bases). The germline gives CDR1 MNHNS, CDR2 SASEGT. V was trimmed by 0 bases and J by 3 bases, leaving 11 bases between them. This CDR3 is built from 16 residues. CDR3 nucleotides: TGTGCCAGCAGTGAAGCCGGGGGAATCCCTAATGAAAAACTGTTTTTT. It translates to CASSEAGGIPNEKLFF.

V gene TRBV19 combines with J gene TRBJ1-5, with D maybe TRBD1 (6 bases). With 1 base removed from V and 12 bases from J, the gap between germline ends came to 19 bases. Germline V gene sequence: CDR1 LNHDA, CDR2 SQIVND (reference sequence). This CDR3 has 15 amino acids. Written as DNA, the CDR3 is TGTGCCAGTAGTATAGCCGTAATTACAGGGACCGACCAGCATTTT. It yields the protein CASSIAVITGTDQHF.

This clone showed up just once. The CDR3 protein is CSAPKGGTDTQYF. As DNA, the CDR3 is TGCAGCGCCCCTAAAGGGGGCACAGATACGCAGTATTTT. The chain recombines TRBV29-1 with TRBJ2-3; tentative D call: TRBD1 (5 bases). V was clipped by 7 bases and J by 1 base, with 12 bases between them. This CDR3 comprises 13 residues. CDR1 is SQVTM and CDR2 is ANQGSEA in the germline V gene.

This rearrangement joins TRBV4-1 to TRBJ2-2; the match to TRBD2 covers 12 bases. CDR3 size: 17 residues. Germline values: CDR1 MGHRA, CDR2 YSYEKL. V gave up 8 bases and J gave up 0 bases; unmatched junction bases: 7. In DNA form, the CDR3 reads TGCGCCAGCCGAGGGGCTAGCGGGGGGGCGAACACCGGGGAGCTGTTTTTT. Translation: CASRGASGGANTGELFF.

V usage is TRBV5-1 and J usage is TRBJ2-7, with D unclear. The CDR3 extends over 15 amino acids. V lost 2 bases and J 0 bases, leaving 12 bases between the germline ends. Germline V lookup: CDR1 SGHRS, CDR2 YFSETQ. The CDR3 loop reads CASSFIEPGSYEQYF. CDR3 coding DNA: TGCGCCAGCAGCTTCATTGAACCGGGCTCCTACGAGCAGTACTTC.

The chain employs TRBV10-3 and TRBJ1-3; perhaps TRBD1 as D (5 bases). CDR3 length: 16 amino acids. V lost 2 bases to trimming and J lost 0 bases, with 11 bases between them. Looked up from germline, CDR1 is ENHRY and CDR2 is SYGVKD. The CDR3 is CAISELEGVSGNTIYF. Written as DNA, the CDR3 is TGTGCCATCAGTGAGCTAGAAGGGGTCTCTGGAAACACCATATATTTT.

Written as DNA, the CDR3 is TGTGCCAGCAGCGTAGCGGGTATGGGCAATCAGCCCCAGCATTTT. It encodes CASSVAGMGNQPQHF. The chain combines TRBV9 with TRBJ1-5; D gene ambiguous. CDR1 is SGDLS and CDR2 is YYNGEE in the germline V gene. The CDR3 consists of 15 residues. The germline V and J ends were trimmed by 0 bases and 2 bases, with 9 bases remaining between them. The whole variable domain, remainder taken from reference TRBV9 and TRBJ1-5, is DSGVTQTPKHLITATGQRVTLRCSPRSGDLSVYWYQQSLDQGLQFLIQYYNGEERAKGNILERFSAQQFPDLHSELNLSSLELGDSALYFCASSVAGMGNQPQHFGDGTRLSIL.

In this sample, this clone turned up a few times. The chain has TRBV6-2 or TRBV6-3 and TRBJ2-7; 8 bases are a match to TRBD2. CDR1 and CDR2 from the germline V gene are MNHEY and SVGEGT. This CDR3 is built from 14 residues. J lost 2 bases, V lost 5 bases, and 5 bases had no gene match. CDR3 region: CASSPPGLAYEQYF. The DNA for the CDR3 is TGTGCCAGCAGTCCCCCGGGACTAGCCTACGAGCAGTACTTC.

This clone turned up a few times. The chain carries TRBV19 and TRBJ1-1; D ambiguous. Germline V gene data show CDR1 as LNHDA and CDR2 as SQIVND (reference sequence). The CDR3 has 13 residues. V lost 4 bases to trimming and J lost 5 bases, with 11 bases between them. The DNA of the CDR3 is TGTGCCAGTAGTAGTCGGGAAACGACTGAAGCTTTCTTT. It specifies CASSSRETTEAFF.

The rearrangement uses TRBV28 and TRBJ1-2; TRBD1 aligns across 8 bases. Germline CDR1 MDHEN, CDR2 SYDVKM. The CDR3 runs 14 residues. After removal of 5 bases from V and 2 bases from J, the junction contained 4 bases not matched to a gene. As DNA, the CDR3 is TGTGCCAGCAGTGGGACAGGAAAAAACTATGGCTACACCTTC. This encodes CASSGTGKNYGYTF.

This sequence joins TRBV2 and TRBJ1-6; a possible D gene is TRBD1 (5 bases). Trimming cost V 6 bases and J 6 bases, with 12 bases left between them. From germline, CDR1 is SNHLY and CDR2 FYNNEI. The CDR3 spans 14 residues. In nucleotides, the CDR3 is TGTGCCAGCAGGGGGGGGACGGCTAATTCACCCCTCCACTTT. Its protein product is CASRGGTANSPLHF.